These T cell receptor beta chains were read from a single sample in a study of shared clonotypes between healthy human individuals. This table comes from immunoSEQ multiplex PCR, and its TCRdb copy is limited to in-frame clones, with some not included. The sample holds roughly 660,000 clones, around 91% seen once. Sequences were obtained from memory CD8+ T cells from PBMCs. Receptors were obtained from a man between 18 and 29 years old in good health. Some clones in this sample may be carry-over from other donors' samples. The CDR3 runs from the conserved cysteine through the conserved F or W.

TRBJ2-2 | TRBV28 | CATGNPISGTGELFF
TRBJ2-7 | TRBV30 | CAWSVSQGTEQYF
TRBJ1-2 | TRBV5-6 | CASSSGQGWSYTF
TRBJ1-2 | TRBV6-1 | CASRTGQYYGYTF
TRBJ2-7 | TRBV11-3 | CASSLSGDTPYEQYF
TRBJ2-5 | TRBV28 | CASSHFTNQETQYF
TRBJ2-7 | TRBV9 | CASSPTGGSYEQYF
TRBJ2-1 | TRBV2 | CASSERGSSYNEQFF
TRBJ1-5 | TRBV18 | CASSPTGVIQPQHF
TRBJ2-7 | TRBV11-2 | CASSPDRLYEQYF
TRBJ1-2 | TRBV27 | CASSLSWAAYGYTF
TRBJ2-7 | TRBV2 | CASAGTNNYEQYF
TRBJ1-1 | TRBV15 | CATSRVELNTEAFF
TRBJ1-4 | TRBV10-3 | CAISDPNVQGHEKLFF
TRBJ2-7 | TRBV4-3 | CASSHRGTGRYEQYF
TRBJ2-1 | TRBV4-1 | CASSSARGANEQFF